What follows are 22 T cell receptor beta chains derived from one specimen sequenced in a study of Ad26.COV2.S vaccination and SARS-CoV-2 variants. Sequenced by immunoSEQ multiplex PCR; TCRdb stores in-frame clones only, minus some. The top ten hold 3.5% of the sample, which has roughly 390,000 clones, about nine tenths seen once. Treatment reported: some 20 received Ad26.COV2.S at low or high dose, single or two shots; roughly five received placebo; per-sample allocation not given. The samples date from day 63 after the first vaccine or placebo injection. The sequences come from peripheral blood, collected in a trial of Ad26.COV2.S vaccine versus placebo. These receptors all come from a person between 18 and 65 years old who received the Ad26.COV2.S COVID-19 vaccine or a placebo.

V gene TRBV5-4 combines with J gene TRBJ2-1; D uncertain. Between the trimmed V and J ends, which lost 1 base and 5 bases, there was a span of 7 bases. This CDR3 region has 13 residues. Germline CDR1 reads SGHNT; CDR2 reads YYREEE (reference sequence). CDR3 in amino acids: CASSLTENNEQFF. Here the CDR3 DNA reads TGTGCCAGCAGCTTGACCGAAAACAATGAGCAGTTCTTC.

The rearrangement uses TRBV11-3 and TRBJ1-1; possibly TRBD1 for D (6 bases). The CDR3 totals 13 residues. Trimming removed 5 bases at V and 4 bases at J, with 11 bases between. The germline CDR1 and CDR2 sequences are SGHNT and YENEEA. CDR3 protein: CASSEGQFTEAFF. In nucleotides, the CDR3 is TGTGCCAGCAGCGAAGGACAGTTCACTGAAGCTTTCTTT.

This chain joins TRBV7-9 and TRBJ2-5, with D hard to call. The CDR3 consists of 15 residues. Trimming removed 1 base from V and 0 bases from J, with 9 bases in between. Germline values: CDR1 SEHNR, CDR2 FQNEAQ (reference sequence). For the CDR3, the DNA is TGTGCCAGCAGCTTAGGGTCACACGACCAAGAGACCCAGTACTTC. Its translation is CASSLGSHDQETQYF.

CDR3 sequence (DNA): TGTGCCAGCAGTACCACAGGGTCTGGCTACACCTTC. Amino acid sequence: CASSTTGSGYTF. The rearrangement joins TRBV27 to TRBJ1-2, with TRBD1 as a possible D gene (6 bases). V was pared by 5 bases and J by 7 bases, with 11 bases between. The CDR3 sequence is 12 residues long. Germline CDR1 is MNHEY and CDR2 is SMNVEV (reference sequence).

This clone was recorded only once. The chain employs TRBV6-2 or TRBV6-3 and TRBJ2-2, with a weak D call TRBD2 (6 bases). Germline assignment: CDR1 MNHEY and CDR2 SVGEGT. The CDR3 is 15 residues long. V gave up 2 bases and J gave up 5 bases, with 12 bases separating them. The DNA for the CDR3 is TGTGCCAGCAGTTACGGCAGGGCGGGGACCGGGGAGCTGTTTTTT. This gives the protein CASSYGRAGTGELFF.

CDR3: CASSVARDRGYYGYTF. In nucleotides, the CDR3 is TGTGCCAGCAGCGTAGCCCGGGACAGGGGCTACTATGGCTACACCTTC. The rearrangement uses TRBV9 and TRBJ1-2; 10 bases are shared with TRBD1. The CDR3 spans 16 residues. With V trimmed by 0 bases and J by 3 bases, 5 bases remained unmatched. CDR1 is SGDLS, CDR2 YYNGEE, per germline.

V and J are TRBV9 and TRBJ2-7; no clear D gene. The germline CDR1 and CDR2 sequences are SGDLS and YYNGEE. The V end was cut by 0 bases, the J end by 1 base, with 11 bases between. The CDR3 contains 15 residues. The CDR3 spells CASSVGSHGSYEQYF. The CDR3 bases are TGTGCCAGCAGCGTAGGGTCGCATGGGTCCTACGAGCAGTACTTC.

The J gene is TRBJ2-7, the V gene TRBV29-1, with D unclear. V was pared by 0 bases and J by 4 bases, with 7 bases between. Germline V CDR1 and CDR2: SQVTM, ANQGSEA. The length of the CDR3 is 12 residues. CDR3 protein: CSVEEGRYEQYF. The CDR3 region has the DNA TGCAGCGTTGAAGAGGGCCGTTACGAGCAGTACTTC.

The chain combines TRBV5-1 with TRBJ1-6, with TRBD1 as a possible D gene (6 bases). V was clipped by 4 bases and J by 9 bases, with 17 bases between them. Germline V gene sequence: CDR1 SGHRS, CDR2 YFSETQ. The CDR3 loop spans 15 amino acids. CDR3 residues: CASSQLQGLGSPLHF. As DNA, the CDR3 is TGCGCCAGCAGCCAGTTACAGGGACTTGGTTCACCCCTCCACTTT.

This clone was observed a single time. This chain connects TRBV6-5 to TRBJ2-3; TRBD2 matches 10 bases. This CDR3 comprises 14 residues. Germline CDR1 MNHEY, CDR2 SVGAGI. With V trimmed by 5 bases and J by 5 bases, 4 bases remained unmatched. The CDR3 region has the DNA TGTGCCAGCAGTCTAGCGGGGGAGGGAGATACGCAGTATTTT. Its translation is CASSLAGEGDTQYF.

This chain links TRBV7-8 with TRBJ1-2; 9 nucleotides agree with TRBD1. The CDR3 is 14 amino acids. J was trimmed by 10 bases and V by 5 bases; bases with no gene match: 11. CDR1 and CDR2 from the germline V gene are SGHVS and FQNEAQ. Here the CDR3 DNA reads TGTGCCAGCAGCCTACGGACAGGGGCAGACGTCTACACCTTC. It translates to CASSLRTGADVYTF.

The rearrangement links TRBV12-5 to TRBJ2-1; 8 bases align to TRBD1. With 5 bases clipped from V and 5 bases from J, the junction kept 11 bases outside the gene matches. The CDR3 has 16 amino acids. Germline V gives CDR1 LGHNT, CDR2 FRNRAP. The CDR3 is CASGRFRDRLDNEQFF. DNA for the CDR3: TGTGCTAGTGGTCGCTTCCGGGACAGGCTTGACAATGAGCAGTTCTTC.

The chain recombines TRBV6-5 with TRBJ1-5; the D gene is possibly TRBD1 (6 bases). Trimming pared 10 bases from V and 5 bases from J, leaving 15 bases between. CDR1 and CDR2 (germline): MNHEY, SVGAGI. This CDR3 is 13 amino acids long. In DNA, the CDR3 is TGTGCCACCTCAACAAGGGGGTATCAGCCCCAGCATTTT. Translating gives CATSTRGYQPQHF.

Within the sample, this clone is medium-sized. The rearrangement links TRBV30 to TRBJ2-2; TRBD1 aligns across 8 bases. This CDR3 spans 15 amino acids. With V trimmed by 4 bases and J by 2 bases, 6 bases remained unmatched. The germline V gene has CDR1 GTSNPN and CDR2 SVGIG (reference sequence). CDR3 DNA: TGTGCCTGGACTCAGGGGGCGATTAACACCGGGGAGCTGTTTTTT. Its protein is CAWTQGAINTGELFF.

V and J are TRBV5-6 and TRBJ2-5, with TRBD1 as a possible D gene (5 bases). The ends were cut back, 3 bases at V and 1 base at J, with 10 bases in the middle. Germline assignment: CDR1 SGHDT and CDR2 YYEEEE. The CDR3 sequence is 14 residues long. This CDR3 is CASSSVDSQETQYF. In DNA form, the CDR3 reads TGTGCCAGCAGCTCAGTAGACAGCCAAGAGACCCAGTACTTC.

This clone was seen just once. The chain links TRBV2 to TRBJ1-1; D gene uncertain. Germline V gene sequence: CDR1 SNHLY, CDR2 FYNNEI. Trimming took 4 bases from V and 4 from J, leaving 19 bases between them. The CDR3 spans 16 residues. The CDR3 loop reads CASSVLRSGGSTEAFF. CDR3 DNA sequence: TGTGCCAGCAGTGTACTAAGGAGCGGCGGTTCCACTGAAGCTTTCTTT.

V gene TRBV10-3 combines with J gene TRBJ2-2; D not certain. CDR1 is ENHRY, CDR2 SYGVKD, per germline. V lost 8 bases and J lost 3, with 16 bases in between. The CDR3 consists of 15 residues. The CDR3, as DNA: TGTGCCATCCGGAGTGGTGGTCCGGACACCGGGGAGCTGTTTTTT. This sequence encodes CAIRSGGPDTGELFF.

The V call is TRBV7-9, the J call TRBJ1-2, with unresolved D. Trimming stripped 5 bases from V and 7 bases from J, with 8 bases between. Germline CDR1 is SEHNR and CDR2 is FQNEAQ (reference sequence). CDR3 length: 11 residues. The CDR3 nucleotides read TGTGCCAGCAGCCCAGAAACTGGCTACACCTTC. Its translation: CASSPETGYTF.

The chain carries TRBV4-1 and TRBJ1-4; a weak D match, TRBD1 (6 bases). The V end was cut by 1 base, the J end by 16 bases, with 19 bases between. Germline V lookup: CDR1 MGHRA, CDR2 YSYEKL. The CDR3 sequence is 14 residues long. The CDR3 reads CASSQGPFSRGWFF. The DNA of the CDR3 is TGCGCCAGCAGCCAAGGTCCATTTTCTAGGGGGTGGTTTTTT.

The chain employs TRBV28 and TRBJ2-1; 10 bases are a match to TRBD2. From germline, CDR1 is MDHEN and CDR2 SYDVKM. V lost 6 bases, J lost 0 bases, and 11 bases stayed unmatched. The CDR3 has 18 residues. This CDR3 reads CASSLAGAYTLSYNEQFF. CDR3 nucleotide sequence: TGTGCCAGCAGCCTAGCGGGGGCCTATACCCTCTCCTACAATGAGCAGTTCTTC.

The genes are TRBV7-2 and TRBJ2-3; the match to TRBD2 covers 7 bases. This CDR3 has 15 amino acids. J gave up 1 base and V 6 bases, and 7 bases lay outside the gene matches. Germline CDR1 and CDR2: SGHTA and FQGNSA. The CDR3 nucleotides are TGTGCCAGCAGGGGGCTGGGGAGGGGCACAGATACGCAGTATTTT. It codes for CASRGLGRGTDTQYF.

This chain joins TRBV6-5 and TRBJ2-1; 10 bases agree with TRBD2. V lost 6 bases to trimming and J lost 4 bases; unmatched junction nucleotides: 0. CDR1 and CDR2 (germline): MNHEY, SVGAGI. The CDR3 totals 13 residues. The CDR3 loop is CASRLAGYNEQFF. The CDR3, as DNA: TGTGCCAGCAGACTAGCGGGGTACAATGAGCAGTTCTTC.